This TCR beta chain emerged from a study of preoperative IRX-2 immunotherapy in early breast cancer (dated by TCRdb to about 2019). CDR1 and CDR2, per the germline V gene (reference sequence), are LNHNV and YYDKDF. V and J are trimmed by 6 bases and 4 bases, and the gene matches miss 9 bases of the junction. The CDR3 measures 14 amino acids from cysteine to phenylalanine. CDR3 DNA is the only sequence kept; it has 42 bases, read in frame from the first base. Receptor amplification or capture employed the immunoSEQ multiplex PCR assay. TCRdb took this table from immuneACCESS and kept in-frame rearrangements with V and J called. Such tables lack part of the clones; where checked against another copy, unresolved V genes explain under half of the gap, and the rest is unexplained. This sample lists about 19,000 clones; about 85% were detected once. The ten largest make up 1% to 1.5% of the sample. In the case of this clone: No cognate antigen has been identified for it. One base away there is no much larger clone; base qualities are not given.

The treatment or condition label corresponds to: preoperative locoregional IRX-2 cytokine immunotherapy. The samples were obtained from a phase Ib study that tested preoperative, locoregional IRX-2 cytokine immunotherapy meant to prime immune responses. Patients with early-stage breast cancer who were given IRX-2 before surgery served as donors. This sequence was found in a human donor with breast cancer. This specimen was lymph node tissue, taken after IRX-2 immunotherapy. This chain is built from TRBV15 and TRBJ2-7; the central 7 bases match TRBD2. The CDR3 is CATRSTSRGYEQYF. The sequenced DNA is TGTGCCACCAGATCGACTAGCCGTGGGTACGAGCAGTACTTC.